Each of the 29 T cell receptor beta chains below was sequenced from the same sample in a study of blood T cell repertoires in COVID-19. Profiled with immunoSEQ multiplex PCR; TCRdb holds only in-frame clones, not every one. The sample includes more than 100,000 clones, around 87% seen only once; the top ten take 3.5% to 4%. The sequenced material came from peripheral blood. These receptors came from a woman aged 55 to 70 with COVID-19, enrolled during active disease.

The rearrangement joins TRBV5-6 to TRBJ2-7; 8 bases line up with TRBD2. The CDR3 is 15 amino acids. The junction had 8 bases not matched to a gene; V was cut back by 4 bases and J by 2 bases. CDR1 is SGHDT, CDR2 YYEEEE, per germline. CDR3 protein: CASSRNSGDPYEQYF. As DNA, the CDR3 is TGTGCCAGCAGCCGCAATAGCGGGGACCCCTACGAGCAGTACTTC.

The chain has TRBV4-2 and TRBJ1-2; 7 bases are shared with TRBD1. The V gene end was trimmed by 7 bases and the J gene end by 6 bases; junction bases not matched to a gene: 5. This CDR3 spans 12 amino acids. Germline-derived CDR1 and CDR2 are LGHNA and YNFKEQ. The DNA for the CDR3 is TGTGCCAGCACCCGAGGGGGCCATGGCTACACCTTC. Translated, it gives CASTRGGHGYTF.

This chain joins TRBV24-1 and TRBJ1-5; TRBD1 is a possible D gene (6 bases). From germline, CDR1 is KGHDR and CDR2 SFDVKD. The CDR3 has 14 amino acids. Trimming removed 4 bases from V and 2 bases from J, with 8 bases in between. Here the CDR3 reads CATSEGGGNQPQHF. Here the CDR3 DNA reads TGTGCCACCAGTGAAGGGGGGGGCAATCAGCCCCAGCATTTT.

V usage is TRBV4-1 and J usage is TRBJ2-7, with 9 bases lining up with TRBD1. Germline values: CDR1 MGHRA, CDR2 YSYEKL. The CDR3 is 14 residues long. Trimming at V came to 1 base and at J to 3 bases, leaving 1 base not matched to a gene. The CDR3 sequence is CASSQGTGDYEQYF. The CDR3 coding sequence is TGCGCCAGCAGCCAAGGGACAGGGGACTACGAGCAGTACTTC.

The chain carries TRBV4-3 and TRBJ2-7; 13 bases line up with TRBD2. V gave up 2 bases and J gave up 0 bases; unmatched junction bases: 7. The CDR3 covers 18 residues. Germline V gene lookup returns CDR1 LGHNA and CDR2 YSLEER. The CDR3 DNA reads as TGCGCCAGCAGCCAAAGAACTAGCGGGGGGGCTTTCTCCTACGAGCAGTACTTC. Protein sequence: CASSQRTSGGAFSYEQYF.

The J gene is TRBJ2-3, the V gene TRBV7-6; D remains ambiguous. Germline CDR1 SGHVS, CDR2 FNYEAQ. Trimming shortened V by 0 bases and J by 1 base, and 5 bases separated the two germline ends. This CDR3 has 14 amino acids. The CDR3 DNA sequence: TGTGCCAGCAGCTTAGCTGGGCGCACAGATACGCAGTATTTT. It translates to CASSLAGRTDTQYF.

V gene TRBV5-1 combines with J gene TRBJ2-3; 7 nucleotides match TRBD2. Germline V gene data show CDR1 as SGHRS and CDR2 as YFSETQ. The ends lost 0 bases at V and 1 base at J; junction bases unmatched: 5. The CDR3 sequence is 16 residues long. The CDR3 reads CASSLVSAGGTDTQYF. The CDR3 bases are TGCGCCAGCAGCTTGGTCTCCGCGGGGGGCACAGATACGCAGTATTTT.

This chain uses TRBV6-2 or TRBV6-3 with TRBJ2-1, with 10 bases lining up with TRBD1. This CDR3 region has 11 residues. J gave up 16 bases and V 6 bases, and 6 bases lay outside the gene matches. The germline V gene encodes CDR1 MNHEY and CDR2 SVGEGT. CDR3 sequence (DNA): TGTGCCAGCAGCCAACGGGACAGGGGTTTCTTC. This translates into CASSQRDRGFF.

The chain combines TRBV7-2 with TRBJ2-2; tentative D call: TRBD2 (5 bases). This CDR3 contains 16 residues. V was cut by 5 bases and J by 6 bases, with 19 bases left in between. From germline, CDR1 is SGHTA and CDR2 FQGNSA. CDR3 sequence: CASSRGVTTGPGELFF. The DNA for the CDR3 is TGTGCCAGCAGCCGTGGGGTGACTACGGGCCCCGGGGAGCTGTTTTTT. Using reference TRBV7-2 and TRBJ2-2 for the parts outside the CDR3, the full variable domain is GAGVSQSPSNKVTEKGKDVELRCDPISGHTALYWYRQSLGQGLEFLIYFQGNSAPDKSGLPSDRFSAERTGGSVSTLTIQRTQQEDSAVYLCASSRGVTTGPGELFFGEGSRLTVL.

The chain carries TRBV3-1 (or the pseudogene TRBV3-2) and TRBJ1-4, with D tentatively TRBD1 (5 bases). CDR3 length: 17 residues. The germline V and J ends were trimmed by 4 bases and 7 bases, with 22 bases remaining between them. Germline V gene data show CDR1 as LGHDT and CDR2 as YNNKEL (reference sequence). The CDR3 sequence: CASSPNLIRAVVEKLFF. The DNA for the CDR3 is TGTGCCAGCAGCCCTAACCTCATCAGGGCGGTAGTTGAAAAACTGTTTTTT.

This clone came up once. DNA for the CDR3: TGTGCCAGCAGCTTACTGGGGGCGACCACTGAAGCTTTCTTT. Protein: CASSLLGATTEAFF. The chain couples TRBV7-9 to TRBJ1-1, with a tentative D call TRBD1 (6 bases). Trimming took off 2 bases at V and 4 bases at J, with 11 bases between the two ends. Germline V gives CDR1 SEHNR, CDR2 FQNEAQ (reference sequence). The CDR3 loop spans 14 amino acids.

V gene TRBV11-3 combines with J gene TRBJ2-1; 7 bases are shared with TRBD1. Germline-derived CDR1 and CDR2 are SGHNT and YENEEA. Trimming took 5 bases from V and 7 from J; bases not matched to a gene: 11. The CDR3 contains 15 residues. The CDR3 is CASSPYGTGDNEQFF. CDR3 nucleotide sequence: TGTGCCAGCAGCCCCTACGGAACAGGGGATAATGAGCAGTTCTTC. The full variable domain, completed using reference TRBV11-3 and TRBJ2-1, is EAGVVQSPRYKIIEKKQPVAFWCNPISGHNTLYWYLQNLGQGPELLIRYENEEAVDDSQLPKDRFSAERLKGVDSTLKIQPAELGDSAVYLCASSPYGTGDNEQFFGPGTRLTVL.

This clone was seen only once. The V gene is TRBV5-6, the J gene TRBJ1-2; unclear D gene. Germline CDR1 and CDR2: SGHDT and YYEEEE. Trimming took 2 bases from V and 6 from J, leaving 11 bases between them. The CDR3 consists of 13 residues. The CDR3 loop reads CASSFRTGDGYTF. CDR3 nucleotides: TGTGCCAGCAGCTTTAGGACTGGGGATGGCTACACCTTC.

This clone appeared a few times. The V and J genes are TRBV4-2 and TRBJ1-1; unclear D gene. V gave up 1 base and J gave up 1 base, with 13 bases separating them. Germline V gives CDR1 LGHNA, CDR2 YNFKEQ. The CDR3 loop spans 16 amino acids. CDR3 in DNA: TGTGCCAGCAGCCAAGTGAGCGGCCGGGGGAACACTGAAGCTTTCTTT. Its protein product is CASSQVSGRGNTEAFF.

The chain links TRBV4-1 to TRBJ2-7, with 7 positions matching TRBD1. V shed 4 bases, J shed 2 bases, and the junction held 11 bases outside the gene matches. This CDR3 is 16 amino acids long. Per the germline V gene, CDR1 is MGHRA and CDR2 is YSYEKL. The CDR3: CASSPLRGQSPYEQYF. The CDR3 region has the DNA TGCGCCAGCAGCCCCCTGAGGGGGCAGAGCCCCTACGAGCAGTACTTC.

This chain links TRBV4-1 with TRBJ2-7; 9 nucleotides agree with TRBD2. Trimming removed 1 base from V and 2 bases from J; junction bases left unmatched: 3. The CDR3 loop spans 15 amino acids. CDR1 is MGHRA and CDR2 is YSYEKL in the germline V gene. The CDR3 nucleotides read TGCGCCAGCAGCCAAGGGCGGGGGGGGGCCTACGAGCAGTACTTC. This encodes CASSQGRGGAYEQYF.

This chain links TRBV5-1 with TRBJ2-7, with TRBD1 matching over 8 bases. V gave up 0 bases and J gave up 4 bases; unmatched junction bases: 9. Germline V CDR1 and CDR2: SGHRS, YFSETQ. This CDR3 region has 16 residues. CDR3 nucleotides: TGCGCCAGCAGCTTGGCTCGGACAGGGCGAGTATACGAGCAGTACTTC. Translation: CASSLARTGRVYEQYF.

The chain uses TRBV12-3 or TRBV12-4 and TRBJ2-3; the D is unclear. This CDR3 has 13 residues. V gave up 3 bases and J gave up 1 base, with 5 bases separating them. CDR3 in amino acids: CASSFRGTDTQYF. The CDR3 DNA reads TGTGCCAGCAGTTTTCGGGGCACAGATACGCAGTATTTT.

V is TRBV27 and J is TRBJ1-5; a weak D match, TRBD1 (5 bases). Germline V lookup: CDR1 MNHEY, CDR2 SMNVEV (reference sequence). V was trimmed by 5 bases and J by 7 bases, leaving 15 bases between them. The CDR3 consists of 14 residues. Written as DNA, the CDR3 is TGTGCCAGCAGTCGGACATTGGGGCACCAGCCCCAGCATTTT. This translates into CASSRTLGHQPQHF.

The CDR3 nucleotides are TGTGCCAGCAGCGTAGCTGGGGGACTTCAAGAGACCCAGTACTTC. The encoded protein is CASSVAGGLQETQYF. This rearrangement joins TRBV9 to TRBJ2-5, with a weak D call TRBD2 (6 bases). Germline CDR1 and CDR2: SGDLS and YYNGEE. The CDR3 length is 15 residues. V gave up 0 bases and J gave up 2 bases, with 11 bases separating them. The entire variable domain, with the rest obtained from reference TRBV9 and TRBJ2-5, is as follows: DSGVTQTPKHLITATGQRVTLRCSPRSGDLSVYWYQQSLDQGLQFLIQYYNGEERAKGNILERFSAQQFPDLHSELNLSSLELGDSALYFCASSVAGGLQETQYFGPGTRLLVL.

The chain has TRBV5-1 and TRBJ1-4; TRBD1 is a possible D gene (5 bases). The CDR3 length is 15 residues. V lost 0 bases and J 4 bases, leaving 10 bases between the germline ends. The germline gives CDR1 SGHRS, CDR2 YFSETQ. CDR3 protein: CASSLVSGLNEKLFF. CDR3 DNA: TGCGCCAGCAGCTTGGTGTCAGGGCTTAATGAAAAACTGTTTTTT.

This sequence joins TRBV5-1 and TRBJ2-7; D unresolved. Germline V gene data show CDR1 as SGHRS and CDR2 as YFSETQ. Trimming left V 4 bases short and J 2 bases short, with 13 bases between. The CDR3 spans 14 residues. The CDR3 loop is CASSGTAFAYEQYF. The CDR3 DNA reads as TGCGCCAGCAGCGGTACAGCCTTCGCCTACGAGCAGTACTTC.

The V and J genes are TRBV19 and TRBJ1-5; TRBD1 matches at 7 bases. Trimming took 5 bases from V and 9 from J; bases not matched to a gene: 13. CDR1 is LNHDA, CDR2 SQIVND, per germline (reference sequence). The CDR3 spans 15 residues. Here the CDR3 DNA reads TGTGCCAGTAGTGCCGGGACAGAAGTTCGTTCGCCCCAGCATTTT. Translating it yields CASSAGTEVRSPQHF.

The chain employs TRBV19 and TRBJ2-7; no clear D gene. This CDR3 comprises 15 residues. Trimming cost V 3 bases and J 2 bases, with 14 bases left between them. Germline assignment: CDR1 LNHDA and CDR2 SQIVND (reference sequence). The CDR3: CASSISSRRPYEQYF. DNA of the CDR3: TGTGCCAGTAGTATCTCCTCGCGGCGACCCTACGAGCAGTACTTC.

The CDR3 nucleotides read TGTGCCAGCAGTGACCAGGTCGTAGGTCAGCCCCAGCATTTT. This sequence encodes CASSDQVVGQPQHF. The genes are TRBV2 and TRBJ1-5; D is unresolved. The CDR3 runs to 14 residues. CDR1 and CDR2 (germline): SNHLY, FYNNEI. V was trimmed by 3 bases and J by 6 bases, leaving 12 bases between them.

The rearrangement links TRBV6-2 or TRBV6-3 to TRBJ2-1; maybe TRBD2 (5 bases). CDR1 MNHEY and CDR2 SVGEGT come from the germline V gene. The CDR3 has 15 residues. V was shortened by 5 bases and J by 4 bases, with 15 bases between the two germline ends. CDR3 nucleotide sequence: TGTGCCAGCAGTCGAAGATACGGAGGATACAATGAGCAGTTCTTC. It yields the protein CASSRRYGGYNEQFF.

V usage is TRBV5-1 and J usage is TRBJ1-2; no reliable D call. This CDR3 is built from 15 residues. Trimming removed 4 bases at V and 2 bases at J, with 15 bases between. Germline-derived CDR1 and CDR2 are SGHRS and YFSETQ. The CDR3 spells CASSRGELKNYGYTF. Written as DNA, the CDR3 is TGCGCCAGCAGCCGAGGTGAGTTGAAGAACTATGGCTACACCTTC.

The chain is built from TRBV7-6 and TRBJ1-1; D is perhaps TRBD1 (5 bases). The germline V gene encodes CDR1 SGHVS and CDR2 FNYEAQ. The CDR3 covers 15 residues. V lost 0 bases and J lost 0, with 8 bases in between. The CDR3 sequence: CASSLAGGVNTEAFF. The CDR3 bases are TGTGCCAGCAGCTTAGCTGGGGGGGTGAACACTGAAGCTTTCTTT.

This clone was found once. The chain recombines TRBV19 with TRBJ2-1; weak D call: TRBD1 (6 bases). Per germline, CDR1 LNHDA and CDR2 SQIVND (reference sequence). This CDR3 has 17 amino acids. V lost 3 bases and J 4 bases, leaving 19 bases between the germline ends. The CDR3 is CASSIDGSMGAYNEQFF. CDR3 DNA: TGTGCCAGTAGTATCGACGGATCGATGGGGGCTTACAATGAGCAGTTCTTC.